Reported below is one T cell receptor beta chain. This CDR3 contains 18 residues. Germline CDR1 and CDR2: MGHRA and YSYEKL. The ends were cut back, 3 bases at V and 3 bases at J, with 24 bases in the middle. This record comes from a study of blood T cell repertoires in COVID-19. Sequencing used immunoSEQ multiplex PCR; TCRdb keeps in-frame clones, though not all of them. This table holds under 50,000 clones, 65% to 85% found once. The chain is built from TRBV4-1 and TRBJ2-7; tentative D call: TRBD2 (7 bases). Material: peripheral blood. This receptor was taken from a man in his fifties or sixties with active COVID-19. Here the CDR3 DNA reads TGCGCCAGCAGCCAGAGGGGGGGGAACAGGGCAAGTTACTACGAGCAGTACTTC. Translated: CASSQRGGNRASYYEQYF.